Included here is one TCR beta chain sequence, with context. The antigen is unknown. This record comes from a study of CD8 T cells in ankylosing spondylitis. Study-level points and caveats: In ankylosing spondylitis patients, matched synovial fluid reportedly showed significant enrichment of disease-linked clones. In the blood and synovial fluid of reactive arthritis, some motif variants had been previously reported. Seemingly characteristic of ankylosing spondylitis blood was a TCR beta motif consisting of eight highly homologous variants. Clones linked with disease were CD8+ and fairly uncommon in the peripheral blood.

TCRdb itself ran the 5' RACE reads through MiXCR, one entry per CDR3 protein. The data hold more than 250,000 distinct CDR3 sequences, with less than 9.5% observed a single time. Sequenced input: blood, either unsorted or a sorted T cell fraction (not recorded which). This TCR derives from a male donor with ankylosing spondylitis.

This CDR3 reads CASSASGTRNEQFF. The CDR3 nucleotides are TGTGCCAGCAGCGCTTCCGGGACTAGAAATGAGCAGTTCTTC. The chain is built from TRBV7-2 and TRBJ2-1, with 8 bases fitting TRBD2. The CDR3 extends over 14 amino acids. CDR1 is SGHTA, CDR2 FQGNSA, per germline. The trim removed 5 bases at V and 7 bases at J, leaving 7 bases unmatched.